These T cell receptor beta chains were read from a single sample in a study of regulatory T cells in long-lasting Graves disease. TCRdb called the multiplex PCR reads again in MiXCR, with one record for every CDR3 protein. Seen here are around 460,000 distinct CDR3 sequences, approximately 21% observed once, and the top ten hold around 7%. The source material was peripheral blood mononuclear cells (PBMCs), sampled when the disease was refractory, from a patient treated with antithyroid drugs. These TCRs come from a female donor with Graves disease. The CDR3 runs from the conserved cysteine through the conserved F or W. The order of the fields is J gene, V gene, clone size, D gene, CDR3 protein, CDR3 DNA. D genes are given only for firm matches. Clone sizes are given selectively: once, few, many, or a class where the clone is expanded.

TRBJ2-5 | TRBV12-3/TRBV12-4 | many | TRBD2 | CASSGGGLGETQYF | TGTGCCAGCAGTGGGGGGGGGTTAGGGGAGACCCAGTACTTC
TRBJ1-1 | TRBV7-9 | few | TRBD1 | CASRQFGQGMNTEAFF | TGTGCCAGCAGGCAATTTGGACAGGGGATGAACACTGAAGCTTTCTTT
TRBJ2-1 | TRBV19 | NA | TRBD2 | CASSKREVYNEQFF | TGTGCCAGTTCAAAGCGGGAGGTGTACAATGAGCAGTTCTTC
TRBJ1-4 | TRBV15 | NA | TRBD1 | CATSRGTGATNEKLFF | TGTGCCACCAGCAGAGGGACAGGGGCAACTAATGAAAAACTGTTTTTT
TRBJ1-1 | TRBV19 | NA | TRBD1 | CASSTRDRHTAFF | TGTGCCAGTAGTACCCGGGACAGACATACTGCTTTCTTT
TRBJ1-4 | TRBV25-1 | many | NA | CASSENTGLLNEKLFF | TGTGCCAGCAGTGAAAATACGGGACTGCTAAATGAAAAACTGTTTTTT
TRBJ1-2 | TRBV7-2 | NA | NA | CASSSPSWGGYTF | TGTGCCAGCAGCTCGCCCTCTTGGGGAGGCTACACCTTC
TRBJ2-2 | TRBV7-8 | NA | TRBD2 | CASSPREGSLPGELFF | TGTGCCAGCAGCCCTAGGGAGGGATCTCTCCCCGGGGAGCTGTTTTTT
TRBJ1-4 | TRBV6-1 | many | NA | CASTDQTTNEKLFF | TGTGCCAGCACGGATCAGACAACTAATGAAAAACTGTTTTTT
TRBJ1-2 | TRBV7-9 | NA | NA | CASSLAGERYGYTF | TGTGCCAGCAGCTTAGCGGGGGAGAGATATGGCTACACCTTC
TRBJ2-5 | TRBV12-3/TRBV12-4 | many | TRBD2 | CASRLGGQETQYF | TGTGCCAGCAGATTGGGGGGGCAAGAGACCCAGTACTTC
TRBJ1-5 | TRBV6-9 | NA | NA | CASSYSGAYYSNQPQHF | TGTGCCAGCAGTTACTCTGGGGCCTATTATAGCAATCAGCCCCAGCATTTT
TRBJ2-3 | TRBV2 | NA | TRBD2 | CASSVSGGASDTQYF | TGTGCCAGCAGCGTTAGCGGGGGGGCATCAGATACGCAGTATTTT
TRBJ1-6 | TRBV24-1 | many | TRBD1 | CATSGQADSPLHF | TGTGCCACCTCGGGACAGGCGGATTCACCCCTCCACTTT
TRBJ2-7 | TRBV19 | few | TRBD2 | CASSQDGREDEQYF | TGTGCCAGTAGTCAAGACGGCCGGGAGGACGAGCAGTACTTC
TRBJ1-1 | TRBV12-5 | few | NA | CASALGDTEAFF | TGTGCTAGTGCCCTAGGGGACACTGAAGCTTTCTTT
TRBJ1-5 | TRBV4-2 | NA | NA | CASSQDEDNYQPQHF | TGTGCCAGCAGCCAAGATGAGGACAACTATCAGCCCCAGCATTTT
TRBJ1-5 | TRBV20-1 | NA | NA | CSARGRYSNQPQHF | TGCAGTGCTAGAGGACGATATAGCAATCAGCCCCAGCATTTT
TRBJ1-1 | TRBV7-2 | many | TRBD1 | CASSPDRGGTEAFF | TGTGCCAGCAGCCCCGACAGGGGAGGCACTGAAGCTTTCTTT
TRBJ1-6 | TRBV2 | few | NA | CASSAWVERNSPLHF | TGTGCCAGCAGTGCTTGGGTGGAACGGAATTCACCCCTCCACTTT
TRBJ2-1 | TRBV6-2/TRBV6-3 | NA | TRBD2 | CASSWTSGINEQFF | TGTGCCAGCAGTTGGACTAGCGGGATCAATGAGCAGTTCTTC
TRBJ2-1 | TRBV6-7 | once | NA | CASSYVHGRHDEQFF | TGTGCCAGCAGTTACGTCCATGGTCGGCACGATGAGCAGTTCTTC
TRBJ2-7 | TRBV20-1 | few | TRBD2 | CSARDGLAGAYEQYF | TGCAGTGCTAGAGATGGACTAGCGGGGGCCTACGAGCAGTACTTC
TRBJ2-7 | TRBV11-2 | many | TRBD1 | CASSLVIQGGSYEQYF | TGTGCCAGCAGCTTAGTAATACAGGGGGGCTCCTACGAGCAGTACTTC
TRBJ2-5 | TRBV29-1 | many | NA | CSVESDFTGETQYF | TGCAGCGTTGAATCGGACTTCACCGGGGAGACCCAGTACTTC
TRBJ2-7 | TRBV7-2 | NA | TRBD2 | CASSLEGLAGREQYF | TGTGCCAGCAGCTTAGAGGGGCTAGCGGGAAGAGAGCAGTACTTC
TRBJ2-7 | TRBV12-3/TRBV12-4 | NA | TRBD2 | CASRPLAGYGYEQYF | TGTGCCAGCAGACCACTAGCGGGTTACGGCTACGAGCAGTACTTC
TRBJ2-5 | TRBV5-8 | many | NA | CASKQDRVFQETQYF | TGTGCCAGCAAACAGGATAGGGTCTTTCAAGAGACCCAGTACTTC
TRBJ1-2 | TRBV15 | many | NA | CATSREPSANYGYTF | TGTGCCACCAGCAGAGAACCGTCTGCTAACTATGGCTACACCTTC
TRBJ2-5 | TRBV5-4 | few | TRBD2 | CASSWPGGETQYF | TGTGCCAGCAGCTGGCCGGGAGGGGAGACCCAGTACTTC
TRBJ1-1 | TRBV11-2 | many | NA | CASSAGFMEEAFF | TGTGCCAGCAGCGCCGGGTTTATGGAGGAAGCTTTCTTT
TRBJ2-7 | TRBV12-3/TRBV12-4 | many | TRBD1 | CASSSGTAGGYEQYF | TGTGCCAGCAGCTCCGGGACAGCCGGAGGCTACGAGCAGTACTTC
TRBJ2-7 | TRBV11-3 | many | NA | CASSSTGTTYEQYF | TGTGCCAGCAGCTCCACAGGAACGACCTACGAGCAGTACTTC